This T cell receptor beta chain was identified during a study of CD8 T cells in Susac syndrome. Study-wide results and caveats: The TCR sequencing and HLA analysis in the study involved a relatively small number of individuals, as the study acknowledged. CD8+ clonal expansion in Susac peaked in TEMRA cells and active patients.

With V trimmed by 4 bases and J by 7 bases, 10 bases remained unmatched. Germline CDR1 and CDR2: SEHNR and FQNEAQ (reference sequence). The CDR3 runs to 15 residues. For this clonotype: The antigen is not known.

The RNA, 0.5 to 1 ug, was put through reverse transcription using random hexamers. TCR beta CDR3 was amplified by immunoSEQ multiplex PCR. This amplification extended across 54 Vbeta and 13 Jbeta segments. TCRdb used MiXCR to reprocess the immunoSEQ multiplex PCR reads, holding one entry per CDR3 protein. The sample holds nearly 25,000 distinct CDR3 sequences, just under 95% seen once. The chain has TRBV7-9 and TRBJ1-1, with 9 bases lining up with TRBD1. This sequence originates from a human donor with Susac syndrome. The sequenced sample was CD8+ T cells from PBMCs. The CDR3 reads CASSSLQQGAIEAFF. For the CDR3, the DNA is TGTGCCAGCAGCTCACTCCAACAGGGGGCTATTGAAGCTTTCTTT. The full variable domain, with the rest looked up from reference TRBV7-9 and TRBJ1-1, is DTGVSQNPRHKITKRGQNVTFRCDPISEHNRLYWYRQTLGQGPEFLTYFQNEAQLEKSRLLSDRFSAERPKGSFSTLEIQRTEQGDSAMYLCASSSLQQGAIEAFFGQGTRLTVV.